This T cell receptor beta chain was sequenced during a study of beta chain features in type 1 diabetes. Study-wide background: In age, gender and cell yields, patients were similar to healthy donors. Findings and limits, study-wide: The study notes PCR might favor shorter templates equally in patients and controls. Type 1 diabetes patients showed a moderate but significant shortening of TCRB CDR3s in all four CD4+ subsets.

Naive, central memory, regulatory and stem cell-like memory cells within the CD4+ compartment were sorted using CD45RO/CCR7/CD25/CD127/CD95/CD27. At least ten counts were recorded for this clone. What it binds is not known. CDR3 size: 13 residues. The germline V gene has CDR1 SNHLY and CDR2 FYNNEI. V gave up 7 bases and J gave up 2 bases, with 11 bases separating them. Sequencing targeted expressed TCRB transcripts, as all isolated RNA had been reverse transcribed. Measured with immunoSEQ multiplex PCR; TCRdb has only the in-frame clones, and not every one. The repertoire holds around 320,000 clones, with 11% to 15% as singletons.

The receptor was isolated from a man younger than 40 in good health. V usage is TRBV2 and J usage is TRBJ1-2; no definite D call. The sample was central memory CD4+ T cells from blood. CDR3 sequence (DNA): TGTGCCAGCACCGCTAGGGCAAACTATGGCTACACCTTC. This encodes CASTARANYGYTF.